Following are 23 T cell receptor beta chains from one sample sequenced in a study of beta chain features in type 1 diabetes. Isolated RNA was reverse transcribed in full, so expressed TCRB transcripts were sequenced. Here immunoSEQ multiplex PCR was the method, and the copy in TCRdb shows in-frame clones only, minus some. Of some 150,000 clones listed, roughly 11% were seen once; the top ten hold roughly 2%. Sequenced input: central memory CD4+ T cells from blood. The source is a man between 18 and 35 years old in good health.

This chain's CDR3 is CASSPSEGGYEQYF. For the CDR3, the DNA is TGTGCCAGCAGTCCTTCGGAGGGTGGCTACGAGCAGTACTTC. The V gene is TRBV27, the J gene TRBJ2-7, with TRBD2 as a possible D gene (6 bases). Germline-derived CDR1 and CDR2 are MNHEY and SMNVEV (reference sequence). The CDR3 is made up of 14 amino acids. V was shortened by 5 bases and J by 3 bases, with 14 bases between the two germline ends.

This clone was observed a handful of times. The chain carries TRBV30 and TRBJ1-2; no definite D call. This CDR3 spans 14 amino acids. The ends were cut back, 0 bases at V and 3 bases at J, with 11 bases in the middle. Germline CDR1 is GTSNPN and CDR2 is SVGIG (reference sequence). The CDR3 coding sequence is TGTGCCTGGAGTGTGCTGGGTCTCCACTATGGCTACACCTTC. Amino acids: CAWSVLGLHYGYTF.

In its sample, this clone was seen a few times. The V and J genes are TRBV6-5 and TRBJ2-2; D gene ambiguous. Germline V gene data show CDR1 as MNHEY and CDR2 as SVGAGI. V lost 2 bases, J lost 9 bases, and 16 bases lay in between. The CDR3 sequence is 15 residues long. CDR3 nucleotide sequence: TGTGCCAGCAGTTACGACATCGCGGCGCGCCGGGAGCTGTTTTTT. This sequence encodes CASSYDIAARRELFF.

This clone was found a few times. V gene TRBV5-1 combines with J gene TRBJ1-1, with a tentative D call TRBD1 (6 bases). V gave up 2 bases and J gave up 4 bases, with 9 bases separating them. CDR1 and CDR2 (germline): SGHRS, YFSETQ. This CDR3 spans 13 amino acids. The CDR3 DNA follows: TGCGCCAGCAGCTTACAGGGATCCACTGAAGCTTTCTTT. It specifies CASSLQGSTEAFF.

The chain couples TRBV25-1 to TRBJ2-2; D is ambiguous. Trimming took off 3 bases at V and 4 bases at J, with 6 bases between the two ends. Germline V gives CDR1 MGHDK, CDR2 SYGVNS. CDR3 size: 13 residues. CDR3 loop: CASSDPLTGELFF. In nucleotides, the CDR3 is TGTGCCAGCAGTGATCCACTCACCGGGGAGCTGTTTTTT.

This clone was recorded a few times. The rearrangement links TRBV28 to TRBJ1-2, with a weak D call TRBD1 (6 bases). This CDR3 spans 15 amino acids. The V gene lost 3 bases and the J gene lost 5 bases, with 16 bases spanning the gap. Germline CDR1 MDHEN, CDR2 SYDVKM. Here the CDR3 reads CASSLAGALGYGYTF. The CDR3 region has the DNA TGTGCCAGCAGTTTGGCGGGGGCGTTAGGATATGGCTACACCTTC.

This clone appeared a few times. The CDR3 DNA sequence: TGTGCCAGCAGCCTGGAACCCAGCTACAATGAGCAGTTCTTC. This encodes CASSLEPSYNEQFF. The chain has TRBV9 and TRBJ2-1; unclear D gene. The germline gives CDR1 SGDLS, CDR2 YYNGEE. Trimming took 4 bases from V and 3 from J, leaving 11 bases between them. The CDR3 has 14 residues.

The table lists this clone with a count of one. CDR3 residues: CAISGGSGTETQYF. In DNA, the CDR3 is TGTGCCATCAGTGGCGGTAGCGGGACGGAGACCCAGTACTTC. This chain connects TRBV10-3 to TRBJ2-5, with 8 bases that match TRBD2. V shed 4 bases, J shed 5 bases, and the junction held 6 bases outside the gene matches. This CDR3 spans 14 amino acids. Germline V gives CDR1 ENHRY, CDR2 SYGVKD.

This chain connects TRBV18 to TRBJ2-1; D is ambiguous. V lost 4 bases to trimming and J lost 5 bases, with 12 bases between them. This CDR3 is 14 amino acids long. Germline values: CDR1 KGHSH, CDR2 LQKENI. The DNA for the CDR3 is TGTGCCAGCTCACGGAAACTTGTAAACAATGAGCAGTTCTTC. Its translation is CASSRKLVNNEQFF.

This clone was seen only a few times. The rearrangement uses TRBV7-9 and TRBJ1-2; tentative D call: TRBD1 (5 bases). From germline, CDR1 is SEHNR and CDR2 FQNEAQ (reference sequence). CDR3 length: 14 amino acids. The germline V and J ends were trimmed by 0 bases and 3 bases, with 8 bases remaining between them. The CDR3 DNA reads as TGTGCCAGCAGCTTAGCAGCAGGGCACTATGGCTACACCTTC. Amino acid sequence: CASSLAAGHYGYTF. Variable domain in full (rest from reference TRBV7-9 and TRBJ1-2): DTGVSQNPRHKITKRGQNVTFRCDPISEHNRLYWYRQTLGQGPEFLTYFQNEAQLEKSRLLSDRFSAERPKGSFSTLEIQRTEQGDSAMYLCASSLAAGHYGYTFGSGTRLTVV.

This chain uses TRBV5-1 with TRBJ1-6, with no clear D. The germline V gene has CDR1 SGHRS and CDR2 YFSETQ. This CDR3 contains 14 residues. V was shortened by 0 bases and J by 8 bases, with 9 bases between the two germline ends. The CDR3 DNA reads TGCGCCAGCAGCTTGGTGGCGGTAGATTCACCCCTCCACTTT. Its translation: CASSLVAVDSPLHF.

This chain joins TRBV9 and TRBJ2-3; D remains unclear. Germline V lookup: CDR1 SGDLS, CDR2 YYNGEE. The V gene lost 0 bases and the J gene lost 5 bases, with 10 bases spanning the gap. The length of the CDR3 is 14 residues. CDR3 in amino acids: CASSVDSVGDTQYF. The CDR3 coding sequence is TGTGCCAGCAGCGTAGACAGCGTAGGAGATACGCAGTATTTT. The variable domain in full, with the rest retrieved from reference TRBV9 and TRBJ2-3, is DSGVTQTPKHLITATGQRVTLRCSPRSGDLSVYWYQQSLDQGLQFLIQYYNGEERAKGNILERFSAQQFPDLHSELNLSSLELGDSALYFCASSVDSVGDTQYFGPGTRLTVL.

This clone has a handful of counts. This CDR3 reads CSVEHGVGAFF. In DNA, the CDR3 is TGCAGCGTTGAACATGGGGTAGGAGCTTTCTTT. The chain uses TRBV29-1 and TRBJ1-1; D gene unclear. Germline V gives CDR1 SQVTM, CDR2 ANQGSEA. The CDR3 runs 11 residues. Trimming left V 2 bases short and J 10 bases short, with 11 bases between.

This chain links TRBV7-2 with TRBJ2-3; tentative D call: TRBD2 (5 bases). V was trimmed by 5 bases and J by 5 bases, leaving 11 bases between them. In germline, CDR1 is SGHTA, CDR2 FQGNSA. The CDR3 sequence is 13 residues long. Here the CDR3 reads CASSMGAEDTQYF. In DNA, the CDR3 is TGTGCCAGCAGCATGGGAGCGGAAGATACGCAGTATTTT.

The gene calls are TRBV25-1 and TRBJ1-5; D possibly corresponds to TRBD1 (6 bases). Germline V lookup: CDR1 MGHDK, CDR2 SYGVNS. The CDR3 runs to 14 residues. V shed 4 bases and J shed 7 bases, with 14 bases lying between them. The CDR3 loop is CASSATGKWQPQHF. The CDR3 bases are TGTGCCAGCAGTGCAACAGGGAAATGGCAGCCCCAGCATTTT.

This clone has only a few counts. The V call is TRBV5-6, the J call TRBJ2-1; 14 nucleotides agree with TRBD2. CDR1 is SGHDT and CDR2 is YYEEEE in the germline V gene. The CDR3 is 18 amino acids. Unmatched junction bases numbered 12, after V lost 0 bases and J lost 10 bases. This chain's CDR3 is CASSLGPQGLAGDREQFF. The CDR3 DNA sequence: TGTGCCAGCAGCTTGGGCCCCCAGGGACTAGCGGGAGACCGGGAGCAGTTCTTC.

This clone was seen a few times. The chain links TRBV9 to TRBJ2-1; TRBD2 matches 10 bases. Germline V gene lookup returns CDR1 SGDLS and CDR2 YYNGEE. The V and J ends lost 2 bases and 5 bases, in that order; junction bases with no gene match: 10. The CDR3 contains 17 residues. The CDR3 coding sequence is TGTGCCAGCAGCGTCCCTAGCGGGAGTGCCCCCCACAATGAGCAGTTCTTC. Protein: CASSVPSGSAPHNEQFF.

In its sample, this clone was seen a few times. The genes are TRBV5-1 and TRBJ2-7; TRBD2 matches at 9 bases. The CDR3 sequence is 14 residues long. V gave up 2 bases and J gave up 6 bases; unmatched junction bases: 6. Germline V gene sequence: CDR1 SGHRS, CDR2 YFSETQ. The DNA of the CDR3 is TGCGCCAGCAGCTTAAGCGGGGGGACTCCCGAGCAGTACTTC. Its translation: CASSLSGGTPEQYF.

The CDR3 nucleotides read TGTGCCAGCAGCTTAGGACAGGGTGCGGACACAGATACGCAGTATTTT. This translates into CASSLGQGADTDTQYF. The genes are TRBV7-9 and TRBJ2-3, with 7 bases matching TRBD1. The CDR3 is 16 residues long. With 1 base clipped from V and 2 bases from J, the junction kept 6 bases outside the gene matches. From germline, CDR1 is SEHNR and CDR2 FQNEAQ (reference sequence). The variable domain in full, with the rest retrieved from reference TRBV7-9 and TRBJ2-3, is DTGVSQNPRHKITKRGQNVTFRCDPISEHNRLYWYRQTLGQGPEFLTYFQNEAQLEKSRLLSDRFSAERPKGSFSTLEIQRTEQGDSAMYLCASSLGQGADTDTQYFGPGTRLTVL.

This rearrangement joins TRBV19 to TRBJ2-7; D is uncertain. There are 17 residues in the CDR3. Per germline, CDR1 LNHDA and CDR2 SQIVND (reference sequence). Trimming left V 5 bases short and J 1 base short, with 21 bases between. The CDR3 DNA reads TGTGCCAGTAGTGAGTGGTATAGGTCATTCAGTTCCTACGAGCAGTACTTC. It yields the protein CASSEWYRSFSSYEQYF.

This chain joins TRBV7-2 and TRBJ2-4, with 7 positions matching TRBD1. Germline CDR1 reads SGHTA; CDR2 reads FQGNSA. Trimming at V came to 4 bases and at J to 2 bases, leaving 8 bases not matched to a gene. This CDR3 spans 16 amino acids. The chain's CDR3 is CASSSTIQGTKNIQYF. In nucleotides, the CDR3 is TGTGCCAGCAGCTCCACCATACAGGGGACCAAAAACATTCAGTACTTC.

The chain couples TRBV28 to TRBJ1-2; D might be TRBD1 (6 bases). CDR1 MDHEN and CDR2 SYDVKM come from the germline V gene. V lost 2 bases, J lost 2 bases, and 6 bases lay in between. The CDR3 is 13 amino acids. This chain's CDR3 is CASSLGTNYGYTF. CDR3 sequence (DNA): TGTGCCAGCAGTTTAGGGACAAACTATGGCTACACCTTC.

The rearrangement uses TRBV20-1 and TRBJ1-2, with D unclear. CDR1 is DFQATT, CDR2 SNEGSKA, per germline (reference sequence). Trimming removed 0 bases from V and 8 bases from J, with 4 bases in between. This CDR3 is 10 amino acids long. CDR3: CSARDQGYTF. DNA of the CDR3: TGCAGTGCTAGAGATCAGGGCTACACCTTC.